This T cell receptor beta chain was observed in a study of T-cell memory formation after mild COVID-19. Study overall: Clusters were largely donor specific.

About this clonotype itself: The antigen remains unidentified.

The study's findings and limits: Second-wave clones reaching peak frequency on day 37 lacked confirmed SARS-CoV-2 specificity.

Germline assignment: CDR1 SGHTA and CDR2 FQGNSA. The CDR3 is 17 amino acids. V lost 4 bases, J lost 0 bases, and 13 bases lay in between. Each CDR3 protein is one row after TCRdb ran MiXCR on the 5' RACE reads. The repertoire holds about 560,000 distinct CDR3 sequences, with around 15% as singletons. Material for sequencing was PBMCs or a T cell subset sorted from them (not recorded which). This chain links TRBV7-2 with TRBJ2-6, with D perhaps assigned TRBD1 or TRBD2 (6 bases each). The source of this sequence is an adult woman who had mild COVID-19 (a few samples of this study predate the infection). Cell type and time point are not known. The CDR3 DNA sequence: TGTGCCAGCAGCTCCTTCGGGGGCCTCTCTGGGGCCAACGTCCTGACTTTC. Its translation: CASSSFGGLSGANVLTF. Filled out from reference TRBV7-2 and TRBJ2-6, the complete variable domain reads GAGVSQSPSNKVTEKGKDVELRCDPISGHTALYWYRQSLGQGLEFLIYFQGNSAPDKSGLPSDRFSAERTGGSVSTLTIQRTQQEDSAVYLCASSSFGGLSGANVLTFGAGSRLTVL.